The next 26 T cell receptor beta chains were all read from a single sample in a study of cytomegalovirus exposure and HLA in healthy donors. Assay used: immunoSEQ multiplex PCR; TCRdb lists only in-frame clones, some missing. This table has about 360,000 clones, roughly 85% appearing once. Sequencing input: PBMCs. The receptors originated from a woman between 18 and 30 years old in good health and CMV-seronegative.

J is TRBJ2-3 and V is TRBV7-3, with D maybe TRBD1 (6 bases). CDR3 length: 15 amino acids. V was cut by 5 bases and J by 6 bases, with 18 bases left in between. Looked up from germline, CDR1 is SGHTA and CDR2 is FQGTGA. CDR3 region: CASSPGVGVRDTQYF. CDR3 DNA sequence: TGTGCCAGCAGCCCAGGGGTGGGAGTCAGGGATACGCAGTATTTT.

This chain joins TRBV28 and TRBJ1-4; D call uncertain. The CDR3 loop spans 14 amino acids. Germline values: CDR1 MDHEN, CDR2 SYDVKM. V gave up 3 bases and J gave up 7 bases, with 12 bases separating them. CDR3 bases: TGTGCCAGCAGTTTGAGGATGGGTATTGAAAAACTGTTTTTT. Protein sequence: CASSLRMGIEKLFF.

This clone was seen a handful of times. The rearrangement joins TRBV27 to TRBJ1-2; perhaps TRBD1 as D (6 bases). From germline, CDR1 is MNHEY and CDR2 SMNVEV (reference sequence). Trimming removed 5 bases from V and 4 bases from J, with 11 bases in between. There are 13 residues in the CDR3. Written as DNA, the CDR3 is TGTGCCAGCAGTCCCGCGGACAGCTATGGCTACACCTTC. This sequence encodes CASSPADSYGYTF.

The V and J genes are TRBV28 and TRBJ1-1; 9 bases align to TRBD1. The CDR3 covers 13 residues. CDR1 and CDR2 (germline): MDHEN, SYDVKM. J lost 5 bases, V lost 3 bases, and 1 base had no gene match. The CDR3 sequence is CASSFGTGTEAFF. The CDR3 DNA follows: TGTGCCAGCAGTTTTGGGACAGGGACTGAAGCTTTCTTT.

CDR3 sequence: CASSLLRGGAGELFF. In nucleotides, the CDR3 is TGTGCCAGCAGCTTACTACGGGGAGGGGCCGGGGAGCTGTTTTTT. The chain carries TRBV11-3 and TRBJ2-2; 7 bases map to TRBD2. V shed 2 bases and J 6 bases; nucleotides not matched to a gene: 6. This CDR3 contains 15 residues. The germline gives CDR1 SGHNT, CDR2 YENEEA.

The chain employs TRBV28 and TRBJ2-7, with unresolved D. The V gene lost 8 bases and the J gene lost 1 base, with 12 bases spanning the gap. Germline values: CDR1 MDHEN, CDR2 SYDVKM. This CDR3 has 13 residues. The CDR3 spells CASGATPSYEQYF. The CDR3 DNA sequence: TGTGCCAGCGGTGCTACGCCGTCCTACGAGCAGTACTTC.

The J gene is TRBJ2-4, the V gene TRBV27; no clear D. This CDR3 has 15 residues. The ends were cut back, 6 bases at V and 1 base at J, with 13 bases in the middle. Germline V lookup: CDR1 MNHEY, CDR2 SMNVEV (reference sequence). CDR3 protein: CASRPPSGAKNIQYF. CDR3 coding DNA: TGTGCCAGCAGGCCGCCCTCCGGGGCCAAAAACATTCAGTACTTC.

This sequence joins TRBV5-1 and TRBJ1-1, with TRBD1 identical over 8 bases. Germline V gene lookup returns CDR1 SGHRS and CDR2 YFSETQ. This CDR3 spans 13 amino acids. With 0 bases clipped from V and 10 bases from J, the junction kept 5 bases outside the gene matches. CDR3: CASSLVQGAGAFF. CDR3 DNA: TGCGCCAGCAGCTTGGTTCAGGGGGCGGGAGCTTTCTTT.

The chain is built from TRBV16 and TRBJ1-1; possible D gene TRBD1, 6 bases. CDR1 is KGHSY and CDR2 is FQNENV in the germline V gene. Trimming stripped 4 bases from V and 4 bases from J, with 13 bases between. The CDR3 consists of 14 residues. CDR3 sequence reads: CASSPLGGSTEAFF. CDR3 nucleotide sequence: TGTGCCAGCAGCCCCCTAGGGGGAAGCACTGAAGCTTTCTTT.

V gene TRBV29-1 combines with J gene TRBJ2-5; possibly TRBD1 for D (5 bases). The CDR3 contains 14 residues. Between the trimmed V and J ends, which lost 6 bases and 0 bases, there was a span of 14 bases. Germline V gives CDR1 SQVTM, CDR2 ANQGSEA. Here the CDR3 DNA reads TGCAGCGTGCAAATGGTAGGGGACCAAGAGACCCAGTACTTC. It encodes CSVQMVGDQETQYF.

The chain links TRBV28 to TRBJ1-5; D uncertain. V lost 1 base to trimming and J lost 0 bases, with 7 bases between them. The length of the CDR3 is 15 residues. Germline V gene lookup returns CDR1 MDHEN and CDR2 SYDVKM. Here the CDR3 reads CASSLYGRSNQPQHF. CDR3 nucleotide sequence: TGTGCCAGCAGTTTATATGGGCGTAGCAATCAGCCCCAGCATTTT.

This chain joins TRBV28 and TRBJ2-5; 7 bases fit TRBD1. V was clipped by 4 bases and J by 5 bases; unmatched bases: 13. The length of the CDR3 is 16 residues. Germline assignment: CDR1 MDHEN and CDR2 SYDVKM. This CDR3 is CASSSGTGVFRETQYF. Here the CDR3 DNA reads TGTGCCAGCAGTTCAGGAACAGGGGTTTTTAGGGAGACCCAGTACTTC.

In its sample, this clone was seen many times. CDR3 sequence reads: CASSIEEGAYYGYTF. The CDR3 DNA reads TGTGCCAGCAGCATCGAGGAGGGGGCTTATTATGGCTACACCTTC. The gene calls are TRBV28 and TRBJ1-2; the match to TRBD1 covers 7 bases. V trimming: 6 bases; J trimming: 5 bases; junction bases outside the gene matches: 12. The CDR3 runs 15 residues. Germline assignment: CDR1 MDHEN and CDR2 SYDVKM.

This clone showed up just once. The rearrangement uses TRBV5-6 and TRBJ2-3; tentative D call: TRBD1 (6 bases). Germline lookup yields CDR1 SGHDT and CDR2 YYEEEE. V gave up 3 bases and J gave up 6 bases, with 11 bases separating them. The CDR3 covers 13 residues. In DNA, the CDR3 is TGTGCCAGCAGCTCCTACAGGGACGATACGCAGTATTTT. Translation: CASSSYRDDTQYF. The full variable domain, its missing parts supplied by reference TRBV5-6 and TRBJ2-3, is DAGVTQSPTHLIKTRGQQVTLRCSPKSGHDTVSWYQQALGQGPQFIFQYYEEEERQRGNFPDRFSGHQFPNYSSELNVNALLLGDSALYLCASSSYRDDTQYFGPGTRLTVL.

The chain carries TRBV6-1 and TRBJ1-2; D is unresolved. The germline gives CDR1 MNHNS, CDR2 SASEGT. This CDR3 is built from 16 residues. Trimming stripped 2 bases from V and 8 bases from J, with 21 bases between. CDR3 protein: CASSERGGGSLGGYTF. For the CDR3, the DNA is TGTGCCAGCAGTGAACGTGGTGGAGGGAGTCTTGGGGGCTACACCTTC.

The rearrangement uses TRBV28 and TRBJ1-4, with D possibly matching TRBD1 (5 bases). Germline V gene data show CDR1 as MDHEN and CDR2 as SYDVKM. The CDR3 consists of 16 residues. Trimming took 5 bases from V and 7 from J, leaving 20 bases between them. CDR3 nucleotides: TGTGCCAGCAGTCTGCGAGCCAGGGAATTAGGTGAAAAACTGTTTTTT. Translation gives CASSLRARELGEKLFF.

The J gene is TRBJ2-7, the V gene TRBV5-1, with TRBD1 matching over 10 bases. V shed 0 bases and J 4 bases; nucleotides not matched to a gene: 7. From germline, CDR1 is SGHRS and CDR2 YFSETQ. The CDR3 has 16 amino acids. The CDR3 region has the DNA TGCGCCAGCAGCTTGGACGGGACAGGGGTTTCTTACGAGCAGTACTTC. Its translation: CASSLDGTGVSYEQYF.

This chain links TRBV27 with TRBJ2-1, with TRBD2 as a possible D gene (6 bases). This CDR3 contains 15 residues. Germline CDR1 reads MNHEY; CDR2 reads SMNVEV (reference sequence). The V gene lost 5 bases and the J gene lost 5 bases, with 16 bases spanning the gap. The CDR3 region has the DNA TGTGCCAGCAGTCCGCTACTGGGACTTGACAATGAGCAGTTCTTC. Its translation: CASSPLLGLDNEQFF.

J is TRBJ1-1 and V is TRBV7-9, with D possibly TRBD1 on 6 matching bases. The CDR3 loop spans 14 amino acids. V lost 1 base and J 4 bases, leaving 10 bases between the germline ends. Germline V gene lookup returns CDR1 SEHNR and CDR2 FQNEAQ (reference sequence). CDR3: CASSLGGGSTEAFF. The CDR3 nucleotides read TGTGCCAGCAGCTTAGGAGGGGGAAGCACTGAAGCTTTCTTT. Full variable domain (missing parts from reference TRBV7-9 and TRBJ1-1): DTGVSQNPRHKITKRGQNVTFRCDPISEHNRLYWYRQTLGQGPEFLTYFQNEAQLEKSRLLSDRFSAERPKGSFSTLEIQRTEQGDSAMYLCASSLGGGSTEAFFGQGTRLTVV.

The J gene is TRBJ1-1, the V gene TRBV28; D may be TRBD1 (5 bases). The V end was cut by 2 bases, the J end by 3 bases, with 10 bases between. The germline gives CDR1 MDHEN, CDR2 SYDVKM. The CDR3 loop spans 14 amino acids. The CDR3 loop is CASSLGGGDTEAFF. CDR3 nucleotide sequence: TGTGCCAGCAGTTTAGGTGGGGGGGACACTGAAGCTTTCTTT. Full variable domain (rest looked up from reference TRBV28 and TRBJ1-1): DVKVTQSSRYLVKRTGEKVFLECVQDMDHENMFWYRQDPGLGLRLIYFSYDVKMKEKGDIPEGYSVSREKKERFSLILESASTNQTSMYLCASSLGGGDTEAFFGQGTRLTVV.

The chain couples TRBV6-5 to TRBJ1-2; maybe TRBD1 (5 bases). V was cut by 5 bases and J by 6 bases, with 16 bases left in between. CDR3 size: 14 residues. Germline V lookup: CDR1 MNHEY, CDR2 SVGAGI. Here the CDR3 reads CASSNRRVLDGYTF. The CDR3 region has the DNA TGTGCCAGCAGTAACAGGAGGGTATTAGATGGCTACACCTTC.

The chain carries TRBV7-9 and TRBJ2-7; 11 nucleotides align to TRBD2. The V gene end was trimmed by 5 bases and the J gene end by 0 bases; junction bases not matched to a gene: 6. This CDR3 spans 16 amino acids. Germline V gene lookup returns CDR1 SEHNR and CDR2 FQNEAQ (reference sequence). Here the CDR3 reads CASSASTSGDSYEQYF. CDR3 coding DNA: TGTGCCAGCAGCGCCTCGACTAGCGGGGACTCCTACGAGCAGTACTTC.

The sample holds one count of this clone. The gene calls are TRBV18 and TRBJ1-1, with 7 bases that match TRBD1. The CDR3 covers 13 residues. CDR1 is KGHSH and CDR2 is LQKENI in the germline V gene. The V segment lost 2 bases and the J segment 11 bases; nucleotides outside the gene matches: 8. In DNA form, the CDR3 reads TGTGCCAGCTCACCATCTCCGAGGGGGCTGGCTTTCTTT. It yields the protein CASSPSPRGLAFF.

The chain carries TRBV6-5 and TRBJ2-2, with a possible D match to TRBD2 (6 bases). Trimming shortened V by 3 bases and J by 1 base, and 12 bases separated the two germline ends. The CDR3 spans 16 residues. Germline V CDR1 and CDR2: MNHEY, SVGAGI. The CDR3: CASSYGRTGNTGELFF. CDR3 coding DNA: TGTGCCAGCAGTTATGGGAGGACGGGGAACACCGGGGAGCTGTTTTTT.

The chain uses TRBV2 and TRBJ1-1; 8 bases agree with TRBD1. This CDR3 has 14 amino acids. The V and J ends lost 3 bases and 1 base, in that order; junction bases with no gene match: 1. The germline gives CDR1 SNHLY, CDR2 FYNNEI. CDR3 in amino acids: CASSDGQGNTEAFF. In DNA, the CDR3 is TGTGCCAGCAGTGATGGACAGGGGAACACTGAAGCTTTCTTT.

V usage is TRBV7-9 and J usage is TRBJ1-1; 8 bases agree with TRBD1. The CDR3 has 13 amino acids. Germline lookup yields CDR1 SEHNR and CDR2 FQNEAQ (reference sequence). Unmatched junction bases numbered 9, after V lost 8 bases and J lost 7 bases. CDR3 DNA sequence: TGTGCCAGCTCCGCAGGGGGCCGAGATGAAGCTTTCTTT. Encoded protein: CASSAGGRDEAFF.